This T cell receptor (beta chain) was captured by sequencing in a study of CD8 T cells in ankylosing spondylitis. At least ten counts were recorded for this clonotype. Its matching antigen is unknown. TCRdb analysed the 5' RACE reads with MiXCR anew, one entry per CDR3 protein. The sample has tens of thousands of distinct CDR3 sequences, under 13% seen once. Study-level results: In peripheral blood, disease-linked CD8+ clones occurred at relatively low frequencies.

The CDR3 runs 16 residues. The ends lost 0 bases at V and 5 bases at J; junction bases unmatched: 7. The germline V gene encodes CDR1 SGHRS and CDR2 YFSETQ. The source is a male donor with ankylosing spondylitis or in good health (not recorded which). This chain connects TRBV5-1 to TRBJ2-1; TRBD2 matches at 8 bases. Sample: blood, either unsorted or a sorted T cell fraction (not recorded which). As DNA, the CDR3 is TGCGCCAGCAGCTTGGTCTCAGCGGGAGAGAACAATGAGCAGTTCTTC. Amino acids: CASSLVSAGENNEQFF.